This record looks at one T cell receptor beta chain sequence and its context. Its antigen is still unknown. The record originates from a study of blood T cells in healthy people across ages. Per germline, CDR1 MDHEN and CDR2 SYDVKM. V was clipped by 5 bases and J by 0 bases, with 10 bases between them. The CDR3 has 14 amino acids. A second about 7 to 12 cycle PCR used barcoded and J-beta primers. MiXCR was run by TCRdb on the 5' RACE reads, yielding one entry per CDR3 protein. The data hold approximately 1.5 million distinct CDR3 sequences, with roughly a third observed a single time. In each sample, at least 6.5 million PBMCs were isolated. Study-wide findings and caveats: A strong correlation was seen between TCR beta diversity and naive T cell percentage. Measured against age, TCR beta diversity per million T cells decreased in a roughly linear manner.

The chain is built from TRBV28 and TRBJ2-5; no firm D call. The source material was blood. The source is a woman under 40 in good health. The CDR3 reads CASSALNHQETQYF. In DNA, the CDR3 is TGTGCCAGCAGTGCCCTGAACCACCAAGAGACCCAGTACTTC. Full variable domain (outside the CDR3, taken from reference TRBV28 and TRBJ2-5): DVKVTQSSRYLVKRTGEKVFLECVQDMDHENMFWYRQDPGLGLRLIYFSYDVKMKEKGDIPEGYSVSREKKERFSLILESASTNQTSMYLCASSALNHQETQYFGPGTRLLVL.